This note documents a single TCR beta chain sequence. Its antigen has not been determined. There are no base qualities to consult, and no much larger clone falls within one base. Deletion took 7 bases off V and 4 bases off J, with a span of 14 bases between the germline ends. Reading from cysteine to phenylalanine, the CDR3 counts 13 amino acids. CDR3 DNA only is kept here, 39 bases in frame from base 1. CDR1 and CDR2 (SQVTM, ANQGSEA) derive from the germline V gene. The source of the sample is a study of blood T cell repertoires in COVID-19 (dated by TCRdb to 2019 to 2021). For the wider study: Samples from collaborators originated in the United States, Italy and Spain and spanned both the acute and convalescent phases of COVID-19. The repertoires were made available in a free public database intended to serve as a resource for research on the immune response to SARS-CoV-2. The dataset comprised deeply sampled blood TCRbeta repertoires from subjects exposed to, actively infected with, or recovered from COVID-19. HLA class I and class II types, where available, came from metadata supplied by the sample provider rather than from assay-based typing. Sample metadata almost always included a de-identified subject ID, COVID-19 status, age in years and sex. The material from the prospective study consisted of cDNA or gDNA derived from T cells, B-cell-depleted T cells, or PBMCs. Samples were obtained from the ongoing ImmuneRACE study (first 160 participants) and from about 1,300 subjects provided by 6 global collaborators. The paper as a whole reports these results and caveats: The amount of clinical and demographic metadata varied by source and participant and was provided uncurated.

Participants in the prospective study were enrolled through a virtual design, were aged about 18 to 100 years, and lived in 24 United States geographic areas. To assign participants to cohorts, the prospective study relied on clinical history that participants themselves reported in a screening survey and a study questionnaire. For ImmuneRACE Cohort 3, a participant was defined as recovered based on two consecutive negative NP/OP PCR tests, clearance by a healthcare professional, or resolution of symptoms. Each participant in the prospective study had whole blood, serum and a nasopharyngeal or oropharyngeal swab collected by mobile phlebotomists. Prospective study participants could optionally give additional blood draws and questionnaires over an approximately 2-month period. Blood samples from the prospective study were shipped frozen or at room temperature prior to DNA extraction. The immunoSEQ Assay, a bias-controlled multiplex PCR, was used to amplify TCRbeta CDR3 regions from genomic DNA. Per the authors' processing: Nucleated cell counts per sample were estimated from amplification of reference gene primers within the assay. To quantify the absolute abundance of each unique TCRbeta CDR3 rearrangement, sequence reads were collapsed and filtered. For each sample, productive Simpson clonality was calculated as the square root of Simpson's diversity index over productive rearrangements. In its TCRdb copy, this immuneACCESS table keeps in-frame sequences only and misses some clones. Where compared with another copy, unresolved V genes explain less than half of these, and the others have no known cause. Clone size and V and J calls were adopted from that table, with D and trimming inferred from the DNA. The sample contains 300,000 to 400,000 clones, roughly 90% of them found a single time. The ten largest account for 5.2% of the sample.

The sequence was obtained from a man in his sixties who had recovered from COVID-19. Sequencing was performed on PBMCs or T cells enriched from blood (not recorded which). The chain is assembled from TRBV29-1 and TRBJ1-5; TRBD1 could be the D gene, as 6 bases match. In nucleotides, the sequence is TGCAGCGCTGCTCAGGGGACAAATCAGCCCCAGCATTTT. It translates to CSAAQGTNQPQHF.